Below, 30 T cell receptor beta chains from the same sample are listed, as sequenced in a study of blood T cell repertoires in COVID-19. Repertoires were generated with immunoSEQ multiplex PCR, while TCRdb's copy carries only in-frame clones and drops some. The data contain about 80,000 clones, 85% of them singletons. The specimen was peripheral blood. The receptors were gathered from a man older than 75 with active or convalescent COVID-19.

The CDR3 sequence is CASSPERRGDLYNEQFF. The CDR3 nucleotides are TGTGCCAGCAGCCCAGAAAGGCGGGGGGACCTCTACAATGAGCAGTTCTTC. The V call is TRBV7-8, the J call TRBJ2-1, with 8 bases lining up with TRBD2. The CDR3 is 17 amino acids. Germline CDR1 and CDR2: SGHVS and FQNEAQ. The V segment lost 5 bases and the J segment 3 bases; nucleotides outside the gene matches: 12.

CDR3 sequence: CASSGDSSSTEAFF. Here the CDR3 DNA reads TGTGCCAGCAGTGGAGACAGTTCATCCACTGAAGCTTTCTTT. The V call is TRBV6-4, the J call TRBJ1-1; possibly TRBD1 for D (5 bases). Trimming left V 4 bases short and J 4 bases short, with 13 bases between. Germline CDR1 is MRHNA and CDR2 is SNTAGT. The CDR3 consists of 14 residues.

The chain has TRBV4-1 and TRBJ1-2; 8 nucleotides line up with TRBD1. Trimming took 8 bases from V and 8 from J; bases not matched to a gene: 16. The length of the CDR3 is 15 residues. Germline assignment: CDR1 MGHRA and CDR2 YSYEKL. In DNA form, the CDR3 reads TGCGCCAGCGCGCGAAATGGGGCAGGGGGCCTAGGCTACACCTTC. Protein: CASARNGAGGLGYTF.

J is TRBJ2-5 and V is TRBV18; 8 nucleotides line up with TRBD1. Germline CDR1 reads KGHSH; CDR2 reads LQKENI. Unmatched junction bases numbered 7, after V lost 3 bases and J lost 4 bases. CDR3 length: 15 residues. This CDR3 is CASSPHQGAGETQYF. The CDR3 nucleotides read TGTGCCAGCTCACCGCATCAGGGGGCAGGAGAGACCCAGTACTTC. Combining the CDR3 with reference TRBV18 and TRBJ2-5 gives the whole variable domain NAGVMQNPRHLVRRRGQEARLRCSPMKGHSHVYWYRQLPEEGLKFMVYLQKENIIDESGMPKERFSAEFPKEGPSILRIQQVVRGDSAAYFCASSPHQGAGETQYFGPGTRLLVL.

The chain couples TRBV6-5 to TRBJ2-3; 10 bases fit TRBD2. The germline CDR1 and CDR2 sequences are MNHEY and SVGAGI. The CDR3 sequence is 16 residues long. With 2 bases clipped from V and 6 bases from J, the junction kept 8 bases outside the gene matches. CDR3 DNA: TGTGCCAGCAGTTACGCGGCTAGCGGGGGTACGGATACGCAGTATTTT. It yields the protein CASSYAASGGTDTQYF.

The chain links TRBV6-5 to TRBJ2-4; 9 nucleotides align to TRBD1. In germline, CDR1 is MNHEY, CDR2 SVGAGI. The CDR3 spans 15 residues. Trimming cost V 7 bases and J 7 bases; bases outside gene matches: 11. CDR3 protein: CASIPSTGGRNIQYF. DNA of the CDR3: TGTGCCAGCATCCCCTCGACAGGGGGAAGGAACATTCAGTACTTC.

The chain combines TRBV4-1 with TRBJ1-6, with 8 nucleotides matching TRBD1. The CDR3 is 16 residues long. The germline V gene has CDR1 MGHRA and CDR2 YSYEKL. V gave up 1 base and J gave up 5 bases; unmatched junction bases: 4. CDR3 DNA sequence: TGCGCCAGCAGCCAAGTCGGACAGGGCGATAATTCACCCCTCCACTTT. This codes for CASSQVGQGDNSPLHF.

The J gene is TRBJ1-1, the V gene TRBV3-1 (or the pseudogene TRBV3-2); TRBD1 matches 12 bases. V trimming: 5 bases; J trimming: 7 bases; junction bases outside the gene matches: 8. The germline gives CDR1 LGHDT, CDR2 YNNKEL (reference sequence). There are 15 residues in the CDR3. CDR3: CASSARDRGHNEAFF. The CDR3 DNA follows: TGTGCCAGCAGCGCCCGGGACAGGGGGCACAATGAAGCTTTCTTT.

The V and J genes are TRBV11-3 and TRBJ2-5; 7 nucleotides agree with TRBD2. With V trimmed by 4 bases and J by 5 bases, 4 bases remained unmatched. This CDR3 comprises 13 residues. From germline, CDR1 is SGHNT and CDR2 YENEEA. The CDR3 nucleotides read TGTGCCAGCAGCTGGAGCGGGACGGAGACCCAGTACTTC. Translation: CASSWSGTETQYF.

The rearrangement joins TRBV24-1 to TRBJ2-3, with D maybe TRBD2 (6 bases). Germline assignment: CDR1 KGHDR and CDR2 SFDVKD. This CDR3 spans 16 amino acids. V was clipped by 1 base and J by 8 bases, with 18 bases between them. CDR3 residues: CATSDFRLGEKGTQYF. CDR3 DNA: TGTGCCACCAGTGATTTCCGACTAGGCGAAAAGGGTACGCAGTATTTT.

V usage is TRBV11-3 and J usage is TRBJ2-5; 8 nucleotides agree with TRBD2. Germline V CDR1 and CDR2: SGHNT, YENEEA. The CDR3 has 15 amino acids. The V gene end was trimmed by 5 bases and the J gene end by 5 bases; junction bases not matched to a gene: 10. The DNA of the CDR3 is TGTGCCAGCAGCCTCAGGACTAGCCTTTGGGAGACCCAGTACTTC. As protein: CASSLRTSLWETQYF.

The chain uses TRBV28 and TRBJ1-2, with TRBD1 matching 9 bases. Germline CDR1 is MDHEN and CDR2 is SYDVKM. Unmatched junction bases numbered 7, after V lost 6 bases and J lost 8 bases. This CDR3 has 13 amino acids. Here the CDR3 DNA reads TGTGCCAGCAGCTTTACAGGGGGCGGCGGCTACACCTTC. Its protein product is CASSFTGGGGYTF.

The V call is TRBV5-1, the J call TRBJ1-1; TRBD1 matches 9 bases. Germline CDR1 is SGHRS and CDR2 is YFSETQ. The junction had 8 bases not matched to a gene; V was cut back by 4 bases and J by 7 bases. The CDR3 extends over 14 amino acids. The CDR3 spells CASSPRQGVVEAFF. DNA for the CDR3: TGCGCCAGCAGCCCTCGACAGGGGGTGGTTGAAGCTTTCTTT.

This clone was picked up one time. V is TRBV7-2 and J is TRBJ2-4; D call uncertain. The CDR3 has 15 residues. V lost 6 bases and J 0 bases, leaving 12 bases between the germline ends. CDR1 SGHTA and CDR2 FQGNSA come from the germline V gene. The CDR3 loop is CASRLGARAKNIQYF. The CDR3 DNA reads TGTGCCAGCAGGCTAGGAGCCCGAGCCAAAAACATTCAGTACTTC.

V usage is TRBV11-3 and J usage is TRBJ2-3; D possibly corresponds to TRBD1 (5 bases). The ends were cut back, 3 bases at V and 6 bases at J, with 13 bases in the middle. In germline, CDR1 is SGHNT, CDR2 YENEEA. CDR3 length: 14 amino acids. CDR3 bases: TGTGCCAGCAGCTTGCTTGGGGCTGGGGATACGCAGTATTTT. Protein sequence: CASSLLGAGDTQYF.

For the CDR3, the DNA is TGCAGTGCTAGTCGCCCGGGCAATCAGCCCCAGCATTTT. Protein product: CSASRPGNQPQHF. V usage is TRBV20-1 and J usage is TRBJ1-5, with D unresolved. The V gene lost 3 bases and the J gene lost 2 bases, with 8 bases spanning the gap. CDR1 and CDR2 from the germline V gene are DFQATT and SNEGSKA (reference sequence). This CDR3 has 13 amino acids.

The J gene is TRBJ1-2, the V gene TRBV5-1, with D hard to call. V gave up 4 bases and J gave up 5 bases, with 12 bases separating them. The CDR3 spans 13 residues. Germline V CDR1 and CDR2: SGHRS, YFSETQ. Here the CDR3 DNA reads TGCGCCAGCAGCGGAGCGACCGGTTATGGCTACACCTTC. Its protein product is CASSGATGYGYTF.

The chain is built from TRBV11-2 and TRBJ2-2, with D uncertain. CDR3 length equals 15 residues. V shed 2 bases and J shed 0 bases, with 7 bases lying between them. The V gene's germline CDR1 is SGHAT and CDR2 FQNNGV. The CDR3 is CASSLSDPNTGELFF. The CDR3 DNA follows: TGTGCCAGCAGCTTATCAGATCCGAACACCGGGGAGCTGTTTTTT.

The V and J genes are TRBV6-5 and TRBJ2-4; possible D gene TRBD1, 6 bases. V was trimmed by 5 bases and J by 6 bases, leaving 14 bases between them. The CDR3 has 14 residues. Germline values: CDR1 MNHEY, CDR2 SVGAGI. For the CDR3, the DNA is TGTGCCAGCAGTCCTTCGGGCAGGGGAAACATTCAGTACTTC. It is translated as CASSPSGRGNIQYF.

This chain links TRBV2 with TRBJ1-5, with D uncertain. Germline lookup yields CDR1 SNHLY and CDR2 FYNNEI. The CDR3 is 13 amino acids. V was clipped by 5 bases and J by 7 bases, with 12 bases between them. The CDR3 spells CASSPSMGQPQHF. The CDR3 bases are TGTGCCAGCAGTCCCTCCATGGGCCAGCCCCAGCATTTT. The full variable domain, completed using reference TRBV2 and TRBJ1-5, is EPEVTQTPSHQVTQMGQEVILRCVPISNHLYFYWYRQILGQKVEFLVSFYNNEISEKSEIFDDQFSVERPDGSNFTLKIRSTKLEDSAMYFCASSPSMGQPQHFGDGTRLSIL.

The chain uses TRBV19 and TRBJ2-3; 10 bases fit TRBD1. J was trimmed by 4 bases and V by 5 bases; bases with no gene match: 6. The CDR3 totals 15 residues. Germline CDR1 and CDR2: LNHDA and SQIVND (reference sequence). The CDR3 DNA follows: TGTGCCAGTAGTCCCCGACAGGGGGCAGCAGATACGCAGTATTTT. It encodes CASSPRQGAADTQYF.

V is TRBV11-2 and J is TRBJ2-3; 7 bases map to TRBD1. The CDR3 is 16 amino acids. Germline loops: CDR1 SGHAT, CDR2 FQNNGV. With 5 bases clipped from V and 2 bases from J, the junction kept 10 bases outside the gene matches. The CDR3 protein is CASSRSGQTYTDTQYF. The CDR3 nucleotides are TGTGCCAGCAGCCGATCGGGACAGACATACACAGATACGCAGTATTTT.

In this sample, this clone turned up a few times. The gene calls are TRBV12-3 or TRBV12-4 and TRBJ1-1; D is perhaps TRBD1 (6 bases). The CDR3 sequence is 13 residues long. The ends were cut back, 7 bases at V and 8 bases at J, with 17 bases in the middle. The CDR3 DNA is TGTGCCAGCACCGGGACCCGACAGGAAGAAGCTTTCTTT. Amino acids: CASTGTRQEEAFF.

The chain combines TRBV27 with TRBJ2-5, with a weak D call TRBD1 (5 bases). This CDR3 spans 15 amino acids. V was shortened by 6 bases and J by 3 bases, with 17 bases between the two germline ends. Germline V gene lookup returns CDR1 MNHEY and CDR2 SMNVEV (reference sequence). CDR3 in amino acids: CASSPRGRAEETQYF. CDR3 nucleotides: TGTGCCAGCAGCCCTAGAGGCAGGGCAGAAGAGACCCAGTACTTC.

V usage is TRBV5-1 and J usage is TRBJ1-2, with 8 bases aligning to TRBD1. Germline trimming cut 4 bases from V and 2 bases from J; bases unmatched to any gene: 7. CDR3 length: 15 residues. Germline loops: CDR1 SGHRS, CDR2 YFSETQ. DNA of the CDR3: TGCGCCAGCAGCGTCGACAGGGGAGGGAACTATGGCTACACCTTC. It codes for CASSVDRGGNYGYTF.

The rearrangement uses TRBV10-3 and TRBJ2-5, with 7 nucleotides matching TRBD2. This CDR3 region has 16 residues. The V and J ends lost 4 bases and 0 bases, in that order; junction bases with no gene match: 8. Germline loops: CDR1 ENHRY, CDR2 SYGVKD. The CDR3 nucleotides read TGTGCCATCAGTGGTCGAGCGGGAACCGACCAAGAGACCCAGTACTTC. It translates to CAISGRAGTDQETQYF.

V is TRBV30 and J is TRBJ1-1; D ambiguous. The CDR3 is 16 residues long. Germline V CDR1 and CDR2: GTSNPN, SVGIG (reference sequence). The V and J ends lost 2 bases and 5 bases respectively, with 21 bases between them. The CDR3 DNA follows: TGTGCCTGGAGTACAACTAGGGTTGGGCGCGGTACTGAAGCTTTCTTT. Protein sequence: CAWSTTRVGRGTEAFF. Looking up the rest from reference TRBV30 and TRBJ1-1 gives the full variable domain: SQTIHQWPATLVQPVGSPLSLECTVEGTSNPNLYWYRQAAGRGLQLLFYSVGIGQISSEVPQNLSASRPQDRQFILSSKKLLLSDSGFYLCAWSTTRVGRGTEAFFGQGTRLTVV.

This chain connects TRBV4-2 to TRBJ1-5, with 7 bases identical to TRBD1. There are 13 residues in the CDR3. In germline, CDR1 is LGHNA, CDR2 YNFKEQ. V trimming: 5 bases; J trimming: 4 bases; junction bases outside the gene matches: 2. CDR3 region: CASSSRGNQPQHF. The CDR3 nucleotides read TGTGCCAGCAGCTCCAGGGGGAATCAGCCCCAGCATTTT.

V and J are TRBV6-5 and TRBJ2-3, with 7 positions matching TRBD2. This CDR3 spans 14 amino acids. Per germline, CDR1 MNHEY and CDR2 SVGAGI. The ends lost 6 bases at V and 3 bases at J; junction bases unmatched: 6. The CDR3 DNA follows: TGTGCCAGCAGGGCTGCGGGGGAGACAGATACGCAGTATTTT. This encodes CASRAAGETDTQYF.

The V call is TRBV24-1, the J call TRBJ2-2, with TRBD1 matching 10 bases. The V gene end was trimmed by 4 bases and the J gene end by 3 bases; junction bases not matched to a gene: 4. This CDR3 comprises 16 residues. Germline lookup yields CDR1 KGHDR and CDR2 SFDVKD. In DNA, the CDR3 is TGTGCCACCAGTGAGGCCGGGACAGGGGACACCGGGGAGCTGTTTTTT. Its translation is CATSEAGTGDTGELFF.